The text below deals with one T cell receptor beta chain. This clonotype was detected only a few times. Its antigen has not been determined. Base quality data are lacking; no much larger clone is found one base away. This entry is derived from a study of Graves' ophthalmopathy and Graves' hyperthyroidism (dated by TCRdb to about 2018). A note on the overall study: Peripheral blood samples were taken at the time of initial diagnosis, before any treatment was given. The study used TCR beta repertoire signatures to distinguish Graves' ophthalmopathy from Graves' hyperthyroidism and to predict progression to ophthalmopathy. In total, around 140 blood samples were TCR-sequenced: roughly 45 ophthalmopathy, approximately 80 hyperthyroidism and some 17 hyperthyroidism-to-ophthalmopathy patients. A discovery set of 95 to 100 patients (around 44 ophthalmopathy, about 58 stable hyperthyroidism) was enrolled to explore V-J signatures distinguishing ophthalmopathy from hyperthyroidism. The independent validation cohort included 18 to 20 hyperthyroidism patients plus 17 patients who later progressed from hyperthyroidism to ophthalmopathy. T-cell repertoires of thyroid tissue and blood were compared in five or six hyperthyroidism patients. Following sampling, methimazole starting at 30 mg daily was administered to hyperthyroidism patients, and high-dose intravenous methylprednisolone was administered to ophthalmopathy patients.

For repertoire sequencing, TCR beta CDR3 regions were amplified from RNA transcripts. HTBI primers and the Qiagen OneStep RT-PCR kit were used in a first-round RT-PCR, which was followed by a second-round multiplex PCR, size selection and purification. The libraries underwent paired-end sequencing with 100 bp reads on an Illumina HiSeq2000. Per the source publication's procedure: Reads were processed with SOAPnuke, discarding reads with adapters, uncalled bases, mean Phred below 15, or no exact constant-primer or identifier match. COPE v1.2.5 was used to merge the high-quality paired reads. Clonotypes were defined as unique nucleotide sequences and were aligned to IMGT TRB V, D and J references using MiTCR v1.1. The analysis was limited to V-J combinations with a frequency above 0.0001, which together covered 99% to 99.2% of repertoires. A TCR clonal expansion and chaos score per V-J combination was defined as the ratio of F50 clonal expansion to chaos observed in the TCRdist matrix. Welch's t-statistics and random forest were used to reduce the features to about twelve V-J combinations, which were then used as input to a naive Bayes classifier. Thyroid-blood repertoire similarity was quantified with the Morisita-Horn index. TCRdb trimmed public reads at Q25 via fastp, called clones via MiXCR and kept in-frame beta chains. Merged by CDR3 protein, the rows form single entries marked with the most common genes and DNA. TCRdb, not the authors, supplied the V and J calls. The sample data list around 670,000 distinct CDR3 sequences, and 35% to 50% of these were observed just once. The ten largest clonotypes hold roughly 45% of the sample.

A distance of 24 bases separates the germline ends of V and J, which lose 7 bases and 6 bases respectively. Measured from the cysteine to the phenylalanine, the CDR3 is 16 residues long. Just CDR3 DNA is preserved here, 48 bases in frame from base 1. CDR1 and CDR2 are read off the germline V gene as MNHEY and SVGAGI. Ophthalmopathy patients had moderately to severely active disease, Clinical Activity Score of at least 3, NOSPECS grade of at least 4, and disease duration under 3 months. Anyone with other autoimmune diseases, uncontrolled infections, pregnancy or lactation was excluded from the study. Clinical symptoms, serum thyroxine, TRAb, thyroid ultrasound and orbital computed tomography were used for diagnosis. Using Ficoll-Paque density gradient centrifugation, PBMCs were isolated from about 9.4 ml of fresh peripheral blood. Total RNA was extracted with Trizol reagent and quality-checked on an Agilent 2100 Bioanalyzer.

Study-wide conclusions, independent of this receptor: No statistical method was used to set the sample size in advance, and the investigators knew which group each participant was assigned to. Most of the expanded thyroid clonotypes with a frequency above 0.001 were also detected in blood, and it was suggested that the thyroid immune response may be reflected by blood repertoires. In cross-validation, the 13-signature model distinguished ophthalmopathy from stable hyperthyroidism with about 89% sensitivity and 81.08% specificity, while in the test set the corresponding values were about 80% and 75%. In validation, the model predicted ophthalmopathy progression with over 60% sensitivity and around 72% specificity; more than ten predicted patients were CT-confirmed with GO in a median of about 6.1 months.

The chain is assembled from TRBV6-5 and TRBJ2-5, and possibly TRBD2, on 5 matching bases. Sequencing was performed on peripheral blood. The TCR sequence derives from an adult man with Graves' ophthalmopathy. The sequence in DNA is TGTGCCAGCACCAACATCGGCATCCGGGAACCCAAGACCCAGTACTTC. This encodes CASTNIGIREPKTQYF.